These 8 T cell receptor beta chains originate from one sample sequenced in a study of T cells in Graves' hyperthyroidism and ophthalmopathy. Using RNA transcripts as the source, TCR beta CDR3 regions were amplified. Using the HTBI primer set, a first-round RT-PCR was run on the TCR CDR3. MiXCR, applied by TCRdb to the multiplex PCR reads, yields one record per CDR3 protein. The sample lists 700,000 or so distinct CDR3 sequences, about 16% occurring once. Sequencing was done on a sample of blood. The origin of the receptors is a man aged 18-30 years with Graves' hyperthyroidism.

This clonotype has a count of ten or more. The V call is TRBV3-1, the J call TRBJ2-1; the match to TRBD2 covers 9 bases. In germline, CDR1 is LGHDT, CDR2 YNNKEL (reference sequence). V shed 4 bases and J 7 bases; nucleotides not matched to a gene: 8. CDR3 length: 15 amino acids. CDR3 sequence (DNA): TGTGCCAGCAGCCCCATCAGACTAGCGGAGAATGAGCAGTTCTTC. This codes for CASSPIRLAENEQFF.

The V call is TRBV15, the J call TRBJ1-5; D is unclear. The CDR3 is 13 amino acids. Deletions cut 8 bases from V and 1 base from J, with 9 bases between. Germline CDR1 LNHNV, CDR2 YYDKDF (reference sequence). DNA for the CDR3: TGTGCCACCTCGCCGGCGAGCAATCAGCCCCAGCATTTT. It encodes CATSPASNQPQHF.

The CDR3 protein is CASSDSLYTEAFF. For the CDR3, the DNA is TGTGCCAGCAGTGACTCCTTGTACACTGAAGCTTTCTTT. The chain is built from TRBV6-4 and TRBJ1-1; no reliable D call. This CDR3 has 13 amino acids. Trimming removed 0 bases at V and 3 bases at J, with 5 bases between. Germline loops: CDR1 MRHNA, CDR2 SNTAGT.

This clonotype has ten or more counts. This chain connects TRBV2 to TRBJ2-5; a possible D gene is TRBD2 (6 bases). Trimming took 3 bases from V and 4 from J, leaving 18 bases between them. CDR3 length: 16 amino acids. Looked up from germline, CDR1 is SNHLY and CDR2 is FYNNEI. The DNA of the CDR3 is TGTGCCAGCAGTGATAGACGGGACTCCTTAAGAGAGACCCAGTACTTC. Protein: CASSDRRDSLRETQYF.

This clonotype was counted many times. V is TRBV7-2 and J is TRBJ2-5; the D is unclear. CDR3 length equals 13 residues. V was clipped by 5 bases and J by 2 bases, with 9 bases between them. Germline lookup yields CDR1 SGHTA and CDR2 FQGNSA. The CDR3 nucleotides are TGTGCCAGCAGCGTCGGACGTCAAGAGACCCAGTACTTC. Its translation is CASSVGRQETQYF.

This clonotype occurred a few times. The rearrangement links TRBV7-9 to TRBJ2-7, with D possibly being TRBD2 (7 bases). The CDR3 consists of 12 residues. Per the germline V gene, CDR1 is SEHNR and CDR2 is FQNEAQ (reference sequence). The CDR3, as DNA: TGTGCGGTGAGGGGGGGGGACTACGAGCAGTACTTC. Translating it yields CAVRGGDYEQYF.

This clonotype was seen more than once but under ten times. V gene TRBV20-1 combines with J gene TRBJ2-7; D may be TRBD2 (5 bases). V shed 4 bases and J shed 0 bases, with 10 bases lying between them. Germline V gene sequence: CDR1 DFQATT, CDR2 SNEGSKA (reference sequence). This CDR3 spans 13 amino acids. The CDR3 is CSAIPGNSYEQYF. CDR3 sequence (DNA): TGCAGTGCTATTCCGGGGAACTCCTACGAGCAGTACTTC.

This rearrangement joins TRBV29-1 to TRBJ2-2, with TRBD1 matching 8 bases. Germline assignment: CDR1 SQVTM and CDR2 ANQGSEA. V lost 4 bases, J lost 9 bases, and 4 bases stayed unmatched. The CDR3 is made up of 12 amino acids. The CDR3 nucleotides are TGCAGCGTTGGACAGGGGAGTAGGGAGCTGTTTTTT. Translated, it gives CSVGQGSRELFF.